This T cell receptor beta chain came from a study of response to subunit inactivated influenza vaccine. The study, taken as a whole, reports: New T cells are recruited in small numbers by each seasonal influenza vaccination, according to the authors' suggestion.

As concerns this clonotype: The antigen remains unidentified.

Each CDR3 protein gets one entry after TCRdb re-called the RT-PCR reads with MiXCR. The sample carries just over 300,000 distinct CDR3 sequences, approximately 21% recorded once. Trimming cost V 3 bases and J 4 bases, with 11 bases left between them. The germline V gene encodes CDR1 SGDLS and CDR2 YYNGEE. The CDR3 has 15 amino acids. The chain couples TRBV9 to TRBJ1-6; tentative D call: TRBD1 (6 bases). This sample comprised PBMCs from blood, obtained roughly 20 months after vaccination. This TCR came from a man in his fifties or sixties who received an inactivated influenza vaccine. CDR3 protein: CASSEDSGYNSPLHF. The CDR3 nucleotides are TGTGCCAGCAGCGAGGACAGCGGATATAATTCACCCCTCCACTTT.